A single sample is the source of the 11 T cell receptor beta chains below, sequenced in a study of regulatory T cells in long-lasting Graves disease. Time point described: newly diagnosed GD, antithyroid drugs for less than 3 months. The TCR library used RNA extracted from PBMCs. Construction of the TCR beta libraries employed iRepertoire HTBI primers in conjunction with Arm-PCR of CDR3 regions. MiXCR, run by TCRdb on the multiplex PCR reads, gives a single entry per CDR3 protein. The sample records 350,000 to 550,000 distinct CDR3 sequences, about 16% being singletons. This sample also appeared in a second study, on T cells in Graves' hyperthyroidism and ophthalmopathy.

The sequenced sample was peripheral blood mononuclear cells (PBMCs), obtained at new diagnosis, from a patient treated with antithyroid drugs. The origin of the receptors is a woman aged 18-29 years with Graves disease.

The CDR3 protein is CASSLSGSGIQYF. In DNA, the CDR3 is TGTGCCAGCAGCTTGTCAGGGTCTGGCATTCAGTACTTC. The chain recombines TRBV5-5 with TRBJ2-4; TRBD1 is a possible D gene (5 bases). CDR3 size: 13 residues. V lost 1 base and J lost 9, with 11 bases in between. The V gene's germline CDR1 is SGHKS and CDR2 YYEKEE (reference sequence).

There are many counts of this clonotype. This chain joins TRBV3-1 and TRBJ2-7; 10 nucleotides agree with TRBD1. This CDR3 is built from 14 residues. CDR1 LGHDT and CDR2 YNNKEL come from the germline V gene (reference sequence). With 3 bases clipped from V and 6 bases from J, the junction kept 5 bases outside the gene matches. CDR3 in amino acids: CASSQRGQGFEQYF. In DNA form, the CDR3 reads TGTGCCAGCAGCCAGCGGGGACAGGGGTTCGAGCAGTACTTC.

This clonotype was counted ten times or more. This chain links TRBV6-1 with TRBJ1-2, with no clear D. From germline, CDR1 is MNHNS and CDR2 SASEGT. Trimming cost V 7 bases and J 4 bases, with 13 bases left between them. The CDR3 is 13 residues long. The CDR3 loop is CASNKERGYGYTF. The CDR3, as DNA: TGTGCCAGCAACAAGGAACGGGGCTATGGCTACACCTTC.

This clonotype was recorded only once. The chain employs TRBV25-1 and TRBJ2-3; maybe TRBD2 (6 bases). This CDR3 contains 15 residues. Germline CDR1 and CDR2: MGHDK and SYGVNS. The V gene lost 5 bases and the J gene lost 3 bases, with 15 bases spanning the gap. The DNA of the CDR3 is TGTGCCAGCAGTCCACTGATCGGGACTACAGATACGCAGTATTTT. Translation: CASSPLIGTTDTQYF.

This clonotype has more than one count but fewer than ten. The chain carries TRBV14 and TRBJ2-7, with a possible D match to TRBD2 (6 bases). The CDR3 is 15 amino acids. Trimming pared 3 bases from V and 7 bases from J, leaving 19 bases between. Germline V gene data show CDR1 as SGHDN and CDR2 as FVKESK. As DNA, the CDR3 is TGTGCCAGCAGCCATCGGCCGGGGAGTGCGGGGGAGCAGTACTTC. This translates into CASSHRPGSAGEQYF.

This clonotype was detected only a few times. CDR3 residues: CASSLLGTGGETQYF. In nucleotides, the CDR3 is TGTGCCAGCAGCTTGCTTGGGACAGGGGGTGAGACCCAGTACTTC. The rearrangement links TRBV7-9 to TRBJ2-5, with TRBD1 matching over 11 bases. The length of the CDR3 is 15 residues. The germline V gene encodes CDR1 SEHNR and CDR2 FQNEAQ (reference sequence). V was pared by 3 bases and J by 5 bases, with 5 bases of the junction left unmatched.

This clonotype showed up many times. The rearrangement joins TRBV5-6 to TRBJ2-7, with a possible D match to TRBD1 (6 bases). V was shortened by 3 bases and J by 3 bases, with 13 bases between the two germline ends. Germline V lookup: CDR1 SGHDT, CDR2 YYEEEE. The CDR3 is 14 amino acids. The CDR3 here is CASSSLRGNYEQYF. The CDR3, as DNA: TGTGCCAGCAGCTCGTTGAGGGGGAACTACGAGCAGTACTTC.

This clonotype has a count of ten or more. V and J are TRBV12-3 or TRBV12-4 and TRBJ1-2; D is uncertain. Trimming took 2 bases from V and 4 from J, leaving 17 bases between them. The CDR3 totals 16 residues. The CDR3 DNA sequence: TGTGCCAGCAGTTTAAGCCGGCAGCCGCGGGTCTATGGCTACACCTTC. Translated: CASSLSRQPRVYGYTF.

The sample holds a few counts of this clonotype. The V gene is TRBV19, the J gene TRBJ2-7; D is unclear. In germline, CDR1 is LNHDA, CDR2 SQIVND (reference sequence). This CDR3 contains 16 residues. V lost 6 bases and J 0 bases, leaving 18 bases between the germline ends. For the CDR3, the DNA is TGTGCCAGTAGCCTCTTCAACGCGGACGTCTCCTACGAGCAGTACTTC. Protein product: CASSLFNADVSYEQYF. The full variable domain, with the rest looked up from reference TRBV19 and TRBJ2-7, is DGGITQSPKYLFRKEGQNVTLSCEQNLNHDAMYWYRQDPGQGLRLIYYSQIVNDFQKGDIAEGYSVSREKKESFPLTVTSAQKNPTAFYLCASSLFNADVSYEQYFGPGTRLTVT.

This clonotype was observed at least ten times. The conserved phenylalanine or tryptophan is not found at the CDR3 terminus, so this likely reflects a read error. Because the CDR3's place on the DNA is in doubt, the DNA is left out and the CDR3 is given as listed by TCRdb. This rearrangement joins TRBV11-3 to TRBJ2-1. The CDR3 contains 10 residues when both ends are counted. Germline-derived CDR1 and CDR2 are SGHNT and YENEEA. CDR3 residues: CASSLVTIRL.

Many counts were recorded for this clonotype. This rearrangement joins TRBV10-3 to TRBJ2-7; TRBD2 might be the D (5 bases). This CDR3 is 11 amino acids long. CDR1 ENHRY and CDR2 SYGVKD come from the germline V gene. Trimming cost V 4 bases and J 7 bases, with 8 bases left between them. Here the CDR3 reads CAISVSGEQYF. CDR3 DNA: TGTGCCATCAGTGTGTCGGGGGAGCAGTACTTC.